This paragraph reports one TCR beta chain. The data derive from a study of shared clonotypes between healthy human individuals. V was pared by 6 bases and J by 5 bases, with 6 bases of the junction left unmatched. The length of the CDR3 is 14 residues. CDR1 and CDR2 (germline): ENHRY, SYGVKD. In the authors' workflow: ImmunoSEQ sequences covered only the junction and lacked quality scores; filtering therefore differed. Profiling relied on immunoSEQ multiplex PCR, and the TCRdb table lists in-frame clones only, not all of them. V, J and clone size derive from that table, while D and trimming were established from the DNA sequence. The sample consists of approximately 1,500,000 clones, approximately 97% of them appearing once.

The specimen was naive CD4+ T cells sorted from blood. The subset here: CD45RA+ positively selected. The clonotype comes from a man aged 30 to 45 in good health. This chain uses TRBV10-3 with TRBJ1-4; 7 bases align to TRBD1. DNA of the CDR3: TGTGCCATCAGCCCACAGGGGACGAATGAAAAACTGTTTTTT. The encoded protein is CAISPQGTNEKLFF.